These T cell receptor beta chains were read from a single sample in a study of T cell clusters in autoimmune cytopenias. Reprocessing the multiplex PCR reads, TCRdb reports a single entry for every CDR3 protein and omits DNA. The sample data list about 4,200 distinct CDR3 sequences. This same sample was also part of a study on T cell repertoires in aging, cancer and after chemotherapy.

The sample comprised peripheral blood. The origin of the receptors is a human donor in good health. Both conserved end residues are part of each CDR3. Size is stated for part of the rows, as once, few or many counts, or as a class when the clone is expanded.

>TRBJ1-5|TRBV15|.
CATSRAVQPQHF
>TRBJ2-5|TRBV5-4|.
CASSFVQETQYF
>TRBJ2-2|TRBV18|.
CASSIRGREIRTGELFF
>TRBJ1-1|TRBV19|medium-sized
CASSRDRGNTEAFF
>TRBJ2-1|TRBV29-1|medium-sized
CSVHGLAEGEQFF
>TRBJ1-4|TRBV18|.
CASSPPRLAEKLFF
>TRBJ1-2|TRBV20-1|.
CSARRTGWEGYTF
>TRBJ2-3|TRBV28|.
CASTSGRLDTQYF
>TRBJ1-4|TRBV30|.
CAWSVGNEKLFF
>TRBJ2-1|TRBV5-1|.
CASSLGQGGAHNEQFF
>TRBJ2-1|TRBV6-2/TRBV6-3|.
CASRRDYLNEQFF
>TRBJ2-5|TRBV5-4|.
CASSRGAWETQYF